This T cell receptor (beta chain) was observed in a study of Ad26.COV2.S vaccination and SARS-CoV-2 variants. Whole-study context: Dosing was one shot or two shots 56 days apart.

The germline gives CDR1 LGHNT, CDR2 FRNRAP. The junction had 6 bases not matched to a gene; V was cut back by 5 bases and J by 0 bases. This CDR3 region has 17 residues. The method was immunoSEQ multiplex PCR; TCRdb's version includes in-frame clones alone and lacks a portion of them. The data contain more than 300,000 clones, around 85% of them singletons. Of note for this clone: The antigen remains undetermined.

Treatment: some 20 received Ad26.COV2.S at low or high dose, single or two shots; about five received placebo; per-sample allocation not given. Samples came from day 63 after the first vaccine or placebo injection. Donor was an adult aged 18-55 years in Boston. This vaccine is an Ad26 vector that expresses the Wuhan-strain SARS-CoV-2 spike. Study observations and caveats: Responses of T cells in total may have been underestimated by the TCR breadth and depth analyses.

The TCR sequence derives from a person aged 18-65 years who received the Ad26.COV2.S COVID-19 vaccine or a placebo. The gene calls are TRBV12-5 and TRBJ2-5; TRBD2 matches at 13 bases. Here the sequenced sample was peripheral blood, taken in a trial of Ad26.COV2.S vaccine versus placebo. CDR3 residues: CASGGGTSGENQETQYF. The CDR3 coding sequence is TGTGCTAGTGGTGGCGGGACTAGCGGGGAGAACCAAGAGACCCAGTACTTC.